Following are 31 T cell receptor beta chains from one sample sequenced in a study of cytomegalovirus exposure and HLA in healthy donors (dated by TCRdb to the late 2010s). Libraries were constructed by the immunoSEQ multiplex PCR assay. The multiplex PCR relied on a mix of 60 forward primers for TCR Vbeta segments and 13 reverse primers for TCR Jbeta segments. TCRdb retrieved this table from immuneACCESS and kept in-frame rearrangements only. Not all clones are present; in checked studies, unresolved V genes account for under half, and no reason is known for the remainder. This sample holds 95,000 to 150,000 clones; about 80% were observed only once. Roughly 3.1% of the sample goes to the ten largest clones. Sequencing was performed on PBMCs. These receptors originate from a man younger than 45 in good health and CMV-seronegative.

The genes are TRBV30 and TRBJ2-7; possibly TRBD1 for D (6 bases). CDR1 and CDR2 (germline): GTSNPN, SVGIG (reference sequence). Trimming took off 1 base at V and 9 bases at J, with 16 bases between the two ends. The CDR3 covers 13 residues. The CDR3 DNA is TGTGCCTGGAGTGCCGGGACACTGTGGGGGCAGTACTTC. Its protein is CAWSAGTLWGQYF.

This clone was recorded once. This chain joins TRBV5-1 and TRBJ2-5, with 8 nucleotides matching TRBD2. The CDR3 sequence is 13 residues long. The germline gives CDR1 SGHRS, CDR2 YFSETQ. V trimming: 4 bases; J trimming: 5 bases; junction bases outside the gene matches: 4. CDR3 coding DNA: TGCGCCAGCAGCCCGCGGGGGGACGAGACCCAGTACTTC. Translation gives CASSPRGDETQYF.

The chain joins TRBV19 to TRBJ2-7, with D unclear. Trimming cost V 5 bases and J 0 bases, with 11 bases left between them. The CDR3 is 14 residues long. The germline CDR1 and CDR2 sequences are LNHDA and SQIVND (reference sequence). As DNA, the CDR3 is TGTGCCAGTAGTCCCCTCCGGAGCTCCTACGAGCAGTACTTC. It yields the protein CASSPLRSSYEQYF.

The chain recombines TRBV10-1 with TRBJ2-3; tentatively, D is TRBD1 (5 bases). The CDR3 has 14 residues. V was pared by 3 bases and J by 2 bases, with 9 bases between. Germline loops: CDR1 WNHNN, CDR2 SYGVQD (reference sequence). In nucleotides, the CDR3 is TGCGCCAGCAGTGACAGGGTATACACAGATACGCAGTATTTT. Amino acid sequence: CASSDRVYTDTQYF.

The chain employs TRBV27 and TRBJ2-7, with D possibly being TRBD1 (6 bases). V shed 5 bases and J shed 4 bases, with 15 bases lying between them. The CDR3 totals 14 residues. CDR1 and CDR2 (germline): MNHEY, SMNVEV (reference sequence). The DNA of the CDR3 is TGTGCCAGCAGTACGACAGGAAGACTTTACGAGCAGTACTTC. Amino acid sequence: CASSTTGRLYEQYF.

The chain couples TRBV19 to TRBJ1-3; 7 positions match TRBD1. This CDR3 is 16 amino acids long. The ends lost 3 bases at V and 0 bases at J; junction bases unmatched: 5. Germline-derived CDR1 and CDR2 are LNHDA and SQIVND (reference sequence). The CDR3 here is CASSMGQSSSGNTIYF. The CDR3 nucleotides are TGTGCCAGTAGTATGGGACAGAGCAGCTCTGGAAACACCATATATTTT.

The chain recombines TRBV28 with TRBJ2-2; 7 positions agree with TRBD1. The V and J ends lost 1 base and 6 bases, in that order; junction bases with no gene match: 8. Germline CDR1 is MDHEN and CDR2 is SYDVKM. This CDR3 is 16 amino acids long. The CDR3 DNA reads as TGTGCCAGCAGTTTATTACTAACAGGGGAAGCCGGGGAGCTGTTTTTT. Translation: CASSLLLTGEAGELFF.

The V gene is TRBV28, the J gene TRBJ1-1, with a possible D match to TRBD1 (6 bases). From germline, CDR1 is MDHEN and CDR2 SYDVKM. Trimming removed 6 bases from V and 10 bases from J, with 15 bases in between. This CDR3 comprises 12 residues. The CDR3 loop is CASRAGAIGAFF. DNA for the CDR3: TGTGCCAGCAGGGCGGGGGCGATAGGAGCTTTCTTT.

The chain uses TRBV10-3 and TRBJ2-1, with TRBD2 matching 14 bases. V was pared by 6 bases and J by 2 bases, with 12 bases of the junction left unmatched. The V gene's germline CDR1 is ENHRY and CDR2 SYGVKD. This CDR3 is 19 amino acids long. The CDR3 sequence is CAISVGTSGSRGPYNEQFF. CDR3 nucleotide sequence: TGTGCCATCAGCGTGGGGACTAGCGGGAGTCGGGGTCCCTACAATGAGCAGTTCTTC.

The CDR3 reads CASSEAGAAPGNTIYF. CDR3 DNA: TGTGCCAGCAGTGAAGCAGGGGCAGCGCCGGGAAACACCATATATTTT. The chain couples TRBV6-1 to TRBJ1-3; maybe TRBD1 (5 bases). Trimming took 0 bases from V and 4 from J, leaving 13 bases between them. This CDR3 is 16 amino acids long. Germline V CDR1 and CDR2: MNHNS, SASEGT.

The chain uses TRBV18 and TRBJ2-3; 8 positions match TRBD2. Germline V gene data show CDR1 as KGHSH and CDR2 as LQKENI. Trimming took 11 bases from V and 2 from J; bases not matched to a gene: 9. The CDR3 sequence is 14 residues long. The CDR3 spells CAARAGGTTDTQYF. CDR3 in DNA: TGTGCCGCCAGGGCGGGAGGTACCACAGATACGCAGTATTTT.

The table lists this clone with a few counts. V gene TRBV19 combines with J gene TRBJ1-5; tentative D call: TRBD1 (6 bases). Per germline, CDR1 LNHDA and CDR2 SQIVND (reference sequence). Trimming cost V 5 bases and J 4 bases, with 9 bases left between them. The CDR3 totals 13 residues. Here the CDR3 reads CASSVDRNQPQHF. The CDR3 bases are TGTGCCAGTAGTGTTGACAGGAATCAGCCCCAGCATTTT.

The gene calls are TRBV30 and TRBJ2-1, with D possibly matching TRBD1 (6 bases). CDR1 GTSNPN and CDR2 SVGIG come from the germline V gene (reference sequence). This CDR3 has 12 amino acids. Trimming left V 0 bases short and J 10 bases short, with 10 bases between. The CDR3 loop is CAWSVSGDEQFF. CDR3 DNA: TGTGCCTGGAGTGTATCAGGGGACGAGCAGTTCTTC.

The chain employs TRBV27 and TRBJ2-5, with D possibly being TRBD2 (6 bases). This CDR3 has 15 residues. Germline CDR1 reads MNHEY; CDR2 reads SMNVEV (reference sequence). Trimming removed 1 base at V and 2 bases at J, with 11 bases between. The CDR3 DNA is TGTGCCAGCAGTTTATGGCCAGCGGGTCAAGAGACCCAGTACTTC. This sequence encodes CASSLWPAGQETQYF.

J is TRBJ1-4 and V is TRBV29-1, with D perhaps TRBD1 (6 bases). The CDR3 loop spans 12 amino acids. Trimming pared 5 bases from V and 8 bases from J, leaving 12 bases between. Germline V gene data show CDR1 as SQVTM and CDR2 as ANQGSEA. The CDR3 coding sequence is TGCAGCGTTACAGGGTTGGAAGAAAAACTGTTTTTT. The encoded protein is CSVTGLEEKLFF.

V and J are TRBV30 and TRBJ2-1; 7 bases match TRBD1. CDR1 is GTSNPN, CDR2 SVGIG, per germline (reference sequence). With 3 bases clipped from V and 0 bases from J, the junction kept 2 bases outside the gene matches. The CDR3 loop spans 14 amino acids. As DNA, the CDR3 is TGTGCCTGGAGGACAGGGTACTCCTACAATGAGCAGTTCTTC. Translating it yields CAWRTGYSYNEQFF.

The rearrangement uses TRBV10-3 and TRBJ2-2; tentative D call: TRBD2 (5 bases). There are 16 residues in the CDR3. Germline assignment: CDR1 ENHRY and CDR2 SYGVKD. Trimming cost V 7 bases and J 4 bases, with 19 bases left between them. The CDR3 spells CAITASRESRTGELFF. The CDR3 DNA reads as TGTGCCATCACAGCTTCCCGGGAATCCCGCACCGGGGAGCTGTTTTTT.

In its sample, this clone was seen a few times. The rearrangement links TRBV6-1 to TRBJ1-2, with D hard to call. CDR3 size: 14 residues. Germline CDR1 and CDR2: MNHNS and SASEGT. The germline V and J ends were trimmed by 1 base and 8 bases, with 14 bases remaining between them. This chain's CDR3 is CASSEGGSKRGYTF. The CDR3 DNA reads as TGTGCCAGCAGTGAAGGGGGTTCAAAGCGGGGCTACACCTTC.

V is TRBV7-6 and J is TRBJ2-5, with unresolved D. V dropped 4 bases and J dropped 0 bases, with 6 bases sitting between them. CDR3 size: 13 residues. Germline loops: CDR1 SGHVS, CDR2 FNYEAQ. Here the CDR3 DNA reads TGTGCCAGCAGCTCCCCAGACCAAGAGACCCAGTACTTC. Translating it yields CASSSPDQETQYF. The full variable domain, completed using reference TRBV7-6 and TRBJ2-5, is GAGVSQSPRYKVTKRGQDVALRCDPISGHVSLYWYRQALGQGPEFLTYFNYEAQQDKSGLPNDRFSAERPEGSISTLTIQRTEQRDSAMYRCASSSPDQETQYFGPGTRLLVL.

The chain joins TRBV5-1 to TRBJ2-3; D is unresolved. This CDR3 is 13 amino acids long. V dropped 0 bases and J dropped 4 bases, with 6 bases sitting between them. The V gene's germline CDR1 is SGHRS and CDR2 YFSETQ. CDR3 nucleotide sequence: TGCGCCAGCAGCTTGGAGCGCTCAGATACGCAGTATTTT. It encodes CASSLERSDTQYF.

The gene calls are TRBV14 and TRBJ1-2; possibly TRBD1 for D (5 bases). Germline-derived CDR1 and CDR2 are SGHDN and FVKESK. Trimming shortened V by 4 bases and J by 3 bases, and 15 bases separated the two germline ends. The CDR3 runs to 15 residues. As DNA, the CDR3 is TGTGCCAGCAGCCCAGGGAGAGGGAGGGACTATGGCTACACCTTC. It encodes CASSPGRGRDYGYTF.

The table lists this clone with a count of one. V gene TRBV29-1 combines with J gene TRBJ1-1; perhaps TRBD1 as D (5 bases). The germline V gene has CDR1 SQVTM and CDR2 ANQGSEA. The V end was cut by 7 bases, the J end by 1 base, with 10 bases between. The CDR3 length is 12 residues. The CDR3 spells CSESTGNTEAFF. The CDR3 bases are TGCAGCGAGAGCACAGGGAACACTGAAGCTTTCTTT.

V is TRBV6-6 and J is TRBJ1-5; 9 bases are shared with TRBD1. Germline loops: CDR1 MNHNY, CDR2 SVGAGI (reference sequence). The V segment lost 8 bases and the J segment 5 bases; nucleotides outside the gene matches: 4. There are 13 residues in the CDR3. The CDR3 DNA reads TGTGCCAGCGGGACAGGGATTGATCAGCCCCAGCATTTT. Its translation is CASGTGIDQPQHF.

Only a few counts were recorded for this clone. This chain uses TRBV19 with TRBJ2-7, with TRBD1 as a possible D gene (6 bases). The CDR3 spans 15 residues. V lost 6 bases to trimming and J lost 1 base, with 16 bases between them. Germline-derived CDR1 and CDR2 are LNHDA and SQIVND (reference sequence). The CDR3 nucleotides read TGTGCCAGTAGCGAGACAGGTACGAAATCCTACGAGCAGTACTTC. Its protein product is CASSETGTKSYEQYF.

This clone was counted a few times. The V and J genes are TRBV15 and TRBJ2-3; 8 nucleotides line up with TRBD2. CDR1 and CDR2 (germline): LNHNV, YYDKDF (reference sequence). Losses at the gene ends were 2 bases for V and 4 bases for J; bases not matched to a gene: 5. This CDR3 comprises 15 residues. The CDR3 sequence is CATSRITGGSDTQYF. The CDR3, as DNA: TGTGCCACCAGCAGAATCACGGGAGGGTCAGATACGCAGTATTTT.

This clone occurred a few times. The chain recombines TRBV6-5 with TRBJ2-7, with D perhaps matching TRBD2 (6 bases). Looked up from germline, CDR1 is MNHEY and CDR2 is SVGAGI. V was cut by 6 bases and J by 3 bases, with 18 bases left in between. The CDR3 spans 15 residues. The CDR3 protein is CASRERREIFYEQYF. Written as DNA, the CDR3 is TGTGCCAGCAGAGAGAGACGGGAGATTTTCTACGAGCAGTACTTC.

V is TRBV4-1 and J is TRBJ1-1, with D unresolved. CDR1 and CDR2 (germline): MGHRA, YSYEKL. Trimming shortened V by 3 bases and J by 8 bases, and 10 bases separated the two germline ends. This CDR3 is 12 amino acids long. CDR3 bases: TGCGCCAGCAGCCAGTCCCGACAAGAAGCTTTCTTT. It yields the protein CASSQSRQEAFF.

V usage is TRBV5-4 and J usage is TRBJ1-3, with TRBD1 identical over 7 bases. With V trimmed by 2 bases and J by 3 bases, 8 bases remained unmatched. The germline V gene has CDR1 SGHNT and CDR2 YYREEE (reference sequence). The CDR3 consists of 16 residues. The CDR3 region is CASSFSTGTVGNTIYF. As DNA, the CDR3 is TGTGCCAGCAGCTTCTCGACAGGGACCGTTGGAAACACCATATATTTT.

In this sample, this clone turned up once. The chain has TRBV7-9 and TRBJ2-1; D gene uncertain. This CDR3 contains 13 residues. CDR1 SEHNR and CDR2 FQNEAQ come from the germline V gene (reference sequence). Trimming pared 7 bases from V and 4 bases from J, leaving 11 bases between. The CDR3 protein is CASTLDLYNEQFF. The DNA for the CDR3 is TGTGCCAGCACCCTCGACTTATACAATGAGCAGTTCTTC.

In DNA, the CDR3 is TGTGCCAGCAGCTCACTCGGACAGGGCTCCGAGCAGTACTTC. Translation gives CASSSLGQGSEQYF. This chain links TRBV11-3 with TRBJ2-7, with 8 nucleotides matching TRBD1. The V segment lost 4 bases and the J segment 6 bases; nucleotides outside the gene matches: 8. The CDR3 has 14 residues. Germline V CDR1 and CDR2: SGHNT, YENEEA.

V usage is TRBV10-3 and J usage is TRBJ2-7; 10 bases line up with TRBD2. CDR1 ENHRY and CDR2 SYGVKD come from the germline V gene. This CDR3 is built from 15 residues. Trimming cost V 6 bases and J 5 bases; bases outside gene matches: 10. CDR3 bases: TGTGCCATCAGCGACAGCGGGGGGGCCAAGGACGAGCAGTACTTC. It yields the protein CAISDSGGAKDEQYF.